The sample holds one count of the clone carrying this TCR beta chain. This record comes from a study of cytomegalovirus exposure and HLA in healthy donors. A multiplex PCR was run with 60 Vbeta primers and 13 Jbeta primers. Measured with immunoSEQ multiplex PCR; TCRdb has only the in-frame clones, and not every one. Here the sample spans 130,000 or so clones, roughly four fifths being singletons. Trimming shortened V by 6 bases and J by 4 bases, and 6 bases separated the two germline ends. This CDR3 spans 12 amino acids. CDR1 and CDR2 (germline): WNHNN, SYGVQD (reference sequence). This TCR derives from an older woman in good health and CMV-seronegative. This rearrangement joins TRBV10-1 to TRBJ2-2; D not certain. Source material: PBMCs. The CDR3 protein is CASSMSTGELFF. The CDR3 nucleotides read TGCGCCAGCAGCATGAGCACCGGGGAGCTGTTTTTT.